Listed here are 3 T cell receptor beta chains from one sample, sequenced in a study of T cell repertoires in cytomegalovirus infection. TCRdb fed the reads into MiXCR, producing one record per CDR3 protein. The table has more than 85,000 distinct CDR3 sequences, about 25% seen once; the top ten hold roughly two fifths. The specimen sequenced was CD8+ T cells from PBMCs. These receptors were collected from a human donor in good health (CMV status not recorded). Some clones in this sample may be carry-over from other donors' samples.

For this clonotype: This may come from a read error, since a much larger clone is one base off. This sequence joins TRBV7-6 and TRBJ2-1; 8 bases fit TRBD2. The CDR3 has 15 amino acids. Germline V CDR1 and CDR2: SGHVS, FNYEAQ. The CDR3 protein is CVSSRTSRLYNEQFF. The DNA of the CDR3 is TGTGTCAGCAGCCGGACTAGCCGACTCTACAATGAGCAGTTCTTC.

This clonotype was seen many times. V and J are TRBV7-2 and TRBJ2-4; TRBD2 is a possible D gene (6 bases). CDR3 length: 17 residues. Germline lookup yields CDR1 SGHTA and CDR2 FQGNSA. V lost 5 bases and J 3 bases, leaving 20 bases between the germline ends. The CDR3 nucleotides are TGTGCCAGCAGCCCTCAGGACAAACACGGGGGCAAAAACATTCAGTACTTC. Translation gives CASSPQDKHGGKNIQYF. The entire variable domain, with the rest obtained from reference TRBV7-2 and TRBJ2-4, is as follows: GAGVSQSPSNKVTEKGKDVELRCDPISGHTALYWYRQSLGQGLEFLIYFQGNSAPDKSGLPSDRFSAERTGGSVSTLTIQRTQQEDSAVYLCASSPQDKHGGKNIQYFGAGTRLSVL.

There are many counts of this clonotype. CDR3 residues: CASSQEFRLAGVPEQYF. Here the CDR3 DNA reads TGCGCCAGCAGCCAAGAATTCAGACTAGCGGGAGTCCCCGAGCAGTACTTC. The chain carries TRBV4-1 and TRBJ2-7, with 12 bases that match TRBD2. Trimming removed 0 bases from V and 6 bases from J; junction bases left unmatched: 9. The CDR3 has 17 residues. CDR1 and CDR2 (germline): MGHRA, YSYEKL.